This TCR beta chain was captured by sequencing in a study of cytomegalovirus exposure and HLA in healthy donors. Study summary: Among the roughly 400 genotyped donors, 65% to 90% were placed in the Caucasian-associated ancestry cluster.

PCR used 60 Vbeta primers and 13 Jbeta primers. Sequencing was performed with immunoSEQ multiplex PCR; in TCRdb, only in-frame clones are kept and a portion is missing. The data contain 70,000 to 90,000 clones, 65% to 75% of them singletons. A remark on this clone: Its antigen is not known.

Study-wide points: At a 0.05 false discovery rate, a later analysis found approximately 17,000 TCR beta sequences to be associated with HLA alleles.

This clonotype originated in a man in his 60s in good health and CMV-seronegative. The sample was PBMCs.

The CDR3: CASSTPTGGSYNEQFF. DNA for the CDR3: TGCGCCAGCAGCACTCCGACAGGGGGCTCCTACAATGAGCAGTTCTTC. The gene calls are TRBV4-1 and TRBJ2-1; TRBD1 matches at 9 bases. Germline assignment: CDR1 MGHRA and CDR2 YSYEKL. V was clipped by 5 bases and J by 0 bases; unmatched bases: 5. There are 16 residues in the CDR3.